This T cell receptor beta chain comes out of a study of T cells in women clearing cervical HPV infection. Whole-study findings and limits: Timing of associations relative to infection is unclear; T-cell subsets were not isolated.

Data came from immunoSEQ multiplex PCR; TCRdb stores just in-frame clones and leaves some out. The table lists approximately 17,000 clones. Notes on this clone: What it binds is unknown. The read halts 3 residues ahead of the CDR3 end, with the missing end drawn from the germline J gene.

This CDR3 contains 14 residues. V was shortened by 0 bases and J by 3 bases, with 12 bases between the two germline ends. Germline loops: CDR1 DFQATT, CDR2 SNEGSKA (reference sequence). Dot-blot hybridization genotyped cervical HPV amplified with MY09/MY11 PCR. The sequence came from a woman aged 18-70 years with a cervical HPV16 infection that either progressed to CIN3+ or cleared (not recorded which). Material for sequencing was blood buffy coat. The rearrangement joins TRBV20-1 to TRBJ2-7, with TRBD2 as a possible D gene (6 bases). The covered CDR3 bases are TGCAGTGCTAGAGATCCGATAGCGGACTACGAG. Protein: CSARDPIADYE. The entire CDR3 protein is CSARDPIADYEQYF.